The TCR beta chain under discussion was sequenced for a study of cytomegalovirus exposure and HLA in healthy donors. Trimming left V 6 bases short and J 0 bases short, with 12 bases between. The CDR3 has 15 residues. The germline V gene encodes CDR1 SGHVS and CDR2 FQNEAQ. Assay: immunoSEQ multiplex PCR; the TCRdb copy retains only in-frame clones and omits some. The table shows tens of thousands of clones, with around 89% occurring only once. What was sequenced was PBMCs. This TCR was recovered from a woman aged 18-29 years in good health and CMV-seronegative. The J gene is TRBJ1-5, the V gene TRBV7-8; D not resolved. The CDR3 loop reads CASSYDTVSNQPQHF. The CDR3 DNA reads TGTGCCAGCAGTTACGACACTGTTAGCAATCAGCCCCAGCATTTT.